The 21 T cell receptor beta chains presented below share a single source sample, sequenced in a study of cytomegalovirus exposure and HLA in healthy donors. The PCR was carried out with 60 Vbeta primers and 13 Jbeta primers. The protocol was immunoSEQ multiplex PCR, while the TCRdb copy is restricted to in-frame clones and leaves out a portion. The table shows around 130,000 clones, with about 80% occurring only once. Material for sequencing was PBMCs. These receptors were taken from a woman aged 40 to 49 in good health and CMV-seronegative.

The chain is built from TRBV19 and TRBJ2-7; TRBD2 aligns across 11 bases. Germline V CDR1 and CDR2: LNHDA, SQIVND (reference sequence). Trimming at V came to 5 bases and at J to 1 base, leaving 4 bases not matched to a gene. CDR3 length: 15 residues. The CDR3 nucleotides read TGTGCCAGTAGTCCCGGGACTAGCGGATCCTACGAGCAGTACTTC. Protein: CASSPGTSGSYEQYF.

J is TRBJ2-7 and V is TRBV5-1; weak D call: TRBD1 (6 bases). V lost 0 bases to trimming and J lost 0 bases, with 13 bases between them. From germline, CDR1 is SGHRS and CDR2 YFSETQ. This CDR3 comprises 16 residues. This CDR3 is CASSLAKGQSSYEQYF. Written as DNA, the CDR3 is TGCGCCAGCAGCTTGGCCAAAGGACAGAGCTCCTACGAGCAGTACTTC.

The chain joins TRBV19 to TRBJ1-2; D call uncertain. CDR1 LNHDA and CDR2 SQIVND come from the germline V gene (reference sequence). V lost 3 bases to trimming and J lost 7 bases, with 9 bases between them. The CDR3 is 12 residues long. CDR3 DNA: TGTGCCAGTAGTATTGGAGGGAGTGGCTACACCTTC. Residues: CASSIGGSGYTF.

The gene calls are TRBV18 and TRBJ1-1; a weak D match, TRBD1 (5 bases). The germline V gene has CDR1 KGHSH and CDR2 LQKENI. The CDR3 is 14 residues long. Between the trimmed V and J ends, which lost 6 bases and 4 bases, there was a span of 15 bases. The CDR3 loop is CASSPTERGTEAFF. The CDR3 DNA reads TGTGCCAGCTCTCCGACAGAAAGAGGCACTGAAGCTTTCTTT. Supplemented by reference TRBV18 and TRBJ1-1, the full variable domain reads NAGVMQNPRHLVRRRGQEARLRCSPMKGHSHVYWYRQLPEEGLKFMVYLQKENIIDESGMPKERFSAEFPKEGPSILRIQQVVRGDSAAYFCASSPTERGTEAFFGQGTRLTVV.

The chain employs TRBV28 and TRBJ1-5, with 7 nucleotides matching TRBD1. Unmatched junction bases numbered 8, after V lost 6 bases and J lost 6 bases. This CDR3 comprises 14 residues. Germline assignment: CDR1 MDHEN and CDR2 SYDVKM. CDR3 protein: CASRLDRETQPQHF. The CDR3 DNA reads as TGTGCCAGCAGGCTCGACAGGGAGACTCAGCCCCAGCATTTT.

The chain uses TRBV13 and TRBJ1-4; perhaps TRBD1 as D (6 bases). The CDR3 is made up of 16 amino acids. The germline V gene encodes CDR1 PRHDT and CDR2 FYEKMQ (reference sequence). V was trimmed by 0 bases and J by 4 bases, leaving 12 bases between them. The CDR3 region has the DNA TGTGCCAGCAGCTTAGGCAGGTCCAGGGGTAATGAAAAACTGTTTTTT. Its translation: CASSLGRSRGNEKLFF.

CDR3 loop: CASSPGTSGATDTQYF. CDR3 sequence (DNA): TGTGCCAGCAGCCCCGGGACTAGCGGGGCCACAGATACGCAGTATTTT. The chain combines TRBV7-9 with TRBJ2-3; 13 nucleotides align to TRBD2. This CDR3 comprises 16 residues. After removal of 5 bases from V and 2 bases from J, the junction contained 4 bases not matched to a gene. Germline V lookup: CDR1 SEHNR, CDR2 FQNEAQ (reference sequence). The complete variable domain, with remaining parts taken from reference TRBV7-9 and TRBJ2-3, reads DTGVSQNPRHKITKRGQNVTFRCDPISEHNRLYWYRQTLGQGPEFLTYFQNEAQLEKSRLLSDRFSAERPKGSFSTLEIQRTEQGDSAMYLCASSPGTSGATDTQYFGPGTRLTVL.

J is TRBJ1-3 and V is TRBV5-6; possibly TRBD1 for D (5 bases). V lost 4 bases to trimming and J lost 7 bases, with 18 bases between them. From germline, CDR1 is SGHDT and CDR2 YYEEEE. The CDR3 is 15 residues long. The CDR3 sequence: CASSRDSYVGNTIYF. CDR3 DNA sequence: TGTGCCAGCAGCCGAGACAGTTACGTGGGGAACACCATATATTTT.

CDR3 residues: CASSQEGPDTQYF. Written as DNA, the CDR3 is TGTGCCAGCAGCCAAGAGGGGCCAGATACGCAGTATTTT. This chain links TRBV4-2 with TRBJ2-3; a possible D gene is TRBD1 (5 bases). This CDR3 is 13 amino acids long. The ends were cut back, 0 bases at V and 4 bases at J, with 5 bases in the middle. Germline CDR1 and CDR2: LGHNA and YNFKEQ.

The chain uses TRBV5-1 and TRBJ1-4; tentatively, D is TRBD1 (5 bases). The CDR3 extends over 16 amino acids. Trimming cost V 0 bases and J 3 bases, with 12 bases left between them. CDR1 is SGHRS and CDR2 is YFSETQ in the germline V gene. The CDR3 DNA sequence: TGCGCCAGCAGCTTGGGTTTGACAGAGGCTAATGAAAAACTGTTTTTT. It translates to CASSLGLTEANEKLFF.

V usage is TRBV5-4 and J usage is TRBJ2-3; the D gene is possibly TRBD2 (6 bases). Deletions cut 0 bases from V and 4 bases from J, with 9 bases between. This CDR3 spans 14 amino acids. Germline V gene sequence: CDR1 SGHNT, CDR2 YYREEE (reference sequence). The CDR3 nucleotides read TGTGCCAGCAGCTTGGGACTAGTACCAGATACGCAGTATTTT. Translated: CASSLGLVPDTQYF. Filled out from reference TRBV5-4 and TRBJ2-3, the complete variable domain reads ETGVTQSPTHLIKTRGQQVTLRCSSQSGHNTVSWYQQALGQGPQFIFQYYREEENGRGNFPPRFSGLQFPNYSSELNVNALELDDSALYLCASSLGLVPDTQYFGPGTRLTVL.

This clone was picked up a small number of times. The chain couples TRBV28 to TRBJ2-1, with 13 bases fitting TRBD2. The CDR3 is 17 amino acids. Trimming at V came to 4 bases and at J to 4 bases, leaving 7 bases not matched to a gene. Germline-derived CDR1 and CDR2 are MDHEN and SYDVKM. The DNA for the CDR3 is TGTGCCAGCAGTTCCCCCCAACTAGCGGGAGGGTACAATGAGCAGTTCTTC. Its translation is CASSSPQLAGGYNEQFF.

The chain has TRBV6-5 and TRBJ1-2; D is undetermined. The CDR3 has 15 amino acids. Germline V gene lookup returns CDR1 MNHEY and CDR2 SVGAGI. Trimming removed 9 bases from V and 5 bases from J, with 22 bases in between. In nucleotides, the CDR3 is TGTGCCAGTGGCCCCGGGGAGGGCTCCCAATATGGCTACACCTTC. Protein: CASGPGEGSQYGYTF.

The chain links TRBV9 to TRBJ2-1; 7 bases map to TRBD2. Germline V gene data show CDR1 as SGDLS and CDR2 as YYNGEE. The length of the CDR3 is 14 residues. With 3 bases clipped from V and 5 bases from J, the junction kept 5 bases outside the gene matches. The CDR3 reads CASSGTRGDNEQFF. The CDR3 region has the DNA TGTGCCAGCAGCGGGACTAGAGGGGACAATGAGCAGTTCTTC.

V and J are TRBV5-4 and TRBJ2-1; perhaps TRBD2 as D (5 bases). Per germline, CDR1 SGHNT and CDR2 YYREEE (reference sequence). The CDR3 length is 14 residues. V lost 1 base to trimming and J lost 5 bases, with 10 bases between them. Here the CDR3 DNA reads TGTGCCAGCAGCTTGTCGGGTAGCGACAATGAGCAGTTCTTC. Its translation: CASSLSGSDNEQFF.

This chain joins TRBV6-5 and TRBJ2-3; TRBD2 aligns across 10 bases. This CDR3 contains 15 residues. V shed 4 bases, J shed 4 bases, and the junction held 5 bases outside the gene matches. The germline V gene encodes CDR1 MNHEY and CDR2 SVGAGI. CDR3: CASSSLAGASDTQYF. The CDR3 DNA sequence: TGTGCCAGCAGTTCGCTAGCGGGGGCATCAGATACGCAGTATTTT.

The chain employs TRBV9 and TRBJ2-1, with TRBD2 matching over 8 bases. Germline CDR1 is SGDLS and CDR2 is YYNGEE. This CDR3 has 17 amino acids. The junction had 15 bases not matched to a gene; V was cut back by 3 bases and J by 7 bases. The CDR3 DNA reads as TGTGCCAGCAGCGCGGCGGGTGCGGGAGGCCTAACGAATGAGCAGTTCTTC. It is translated as CASSAAGAGGLTNEQFF.

The chain recombines TRBV7-9 with TRBJ1-4; D is unresolved. CDR3 length: 14 amino acids. Germline CDR1 SEHNR, CDR2 FQNEAQ (reference sequence). Trimming left V 0 bases short and J 6 bases short, with 8 bases between. CDR3 in amino acids: CASSLAGVDEKLFF. As DNA, the CDR3 is TGTGCCAGCAGCTTAGCCGGGGTTGATGAAAAACTGTTTTTT. The full variable domain, with the rest looked up from reference TRBV7-9 and TRBJ1-4, is DTGVSQNPRHKITKRGQNVTFRCDPISEHNRLYWYRQTLGQGPEFLTYFQNEAQLEKSRLLSDRFSAERPKGSFSTLEIQRTEQGDSAMYLCASSLAGVDEKLFFGSGTQLSVL.

The chain recombines TRBV9 with TRBJ1-4, with TRBD1 matching 7 bases. V lost 0 bases, J lost 7 bases, and 6 bases stayed unmatched. CDR3 size: 15 residues. In germline, CDR1 is SGDLS, CDR2 YYNGEE. CDR3 sequence: CASSVAGTVGEKLFF. As DNA, the CDR3 is TGTGCCAGCAGCGTAGCGGGGACAGTCGGTGAAAAACTGTTTTTT.

The table lists this clone with a count of one. The J gene is TRBJ2-5, the V gene TRBV6-1; TRBD2 agrees at 7 bases. Germline CDR1 reads MNHNS; CDR2 reads SASEGT. The trim removed 3 bases at V and 5 bases at J, leaving 3 bases unmatched. The CDR3 extends over 13 amino acids. The CDR3 nucleotides are TGTGCCAGCAGTGAGGGGGGGGTCGAGACCCAGTACTTC. It codes for CASSEGGVETQYF.

The genes are TRBV9 and TRBJ2-1; a weak D match, TRBD2 (6 bases). V lost 1 base and J 2 bases, leaving 10 bases between the germline ends. This CDR3 has 15 residues. Germline lookup yields CDR1 SGDLS and CDR2 YYNGEE. CDR3 bases: TGTGCCAGCAGCGTAACGGGACTCCCCTACAATGAGCAGTTCTTC. It translates to CASSVTGLPYNEQFF.